This entry describes one TCR beta chain. This sample is part of a study of blood T cell repertoires in COVID-19. This table comes from immunoSEQ multiplex PCR, and its TCRdb copy is limited to in-frame clones, with some not included. This sample yields 200,000 to 250,000 clones, of which roughly 90% are seen a single time; around 2.2% belongs to the top ten. V lost 7 bases and J lost 7; bases outside the gene matches: 6. Germline V CDR1 and CDR2: DFQATT, SNEGSKA (reference sequence). There are 11 residues in the CDR3. This chain uses TRBV20-1 with TRBJ2-7; TRBD1 aligns across 8 bases. The sequence was obtained from a man aged 25 to 40 who had recovered from COVID-19. Sequencing was carried out using peripheral blood. DNA for the CDR3: TGCAGTGGTGACAGGACAGGGGAGCAGTACTTC. Translated: CSGDRTGEQYF.